These 18 T cell receptor beta chains were sequenced from one sample in a study of response to subunit inactivated influenza vaccine. TCRdb called the RT-PCR reads again in MiXCR, with one record for every CDR3 protein. The data contain more than 450,000 distinct CDR3 sequences, 11% of them seen just once; the ten biggest clones take up approximately 10%. These data were also reused for a study on T cells expressing NK-cell markers. That investigation notes: TCR beta cDNA was made by 5'RACE template switching with UMIs.

The sequencing here drew on PBMCs from blood, taken on the day of vaccination. The receptor set was obtained from a man aged 45 to 65 who received an inactivated influenza vaccine.

This clonotype was seen only a few times. The CDR3 loop is CASSLGGLAGILAKNIQYF. Written as DNA, the CDR3 is TGTGCCAGCAGCTTAGGGGGACTAGCGGGGATTCTAGCCAAAAACATTCAGTACTTC. The chain is built from TRBV11-1 and TRBJ2-4, with 13 positions matching TRBD2. After removal of 1 base from V and 0 bases from J, the junction contained 6 bases not matched to a gene. In germline, CDR1 is SGHAT, CDR2 FQDESV (reference sequence). The CDR3 spans 19 residues.

In this sample, this clonotype turned up many times. The J gene is TRBJ2-2, the V gene TRBV29-1; 7 bases line up with TRBD2. The J segment lost 4 bases and the V segment lost 6 bases, leaving 8 bases of the junction unmatched. Germline V gives CDR1 SQVTM, CDR2 ANQGSEA. This CDR3 region has 14 residues. CDR3 coding DNA: TGCAGCGTACCCGCGGGAGTGATCACCGGGGAGCTGTTTTTT. Protein: CSVPAGVITGELFF.

This clonotype was counted between two and nine times. The gene calls are TRBV20-1 and TRBJ2-7; 9 positions match TRBD2. Trimming took 0 bases from V and 4 from J; bases not matched to a gene: 7. The germline CDR1 and CDR2 sequences are DFQATT and SNEGSKA (reference sequence). The CDR3 covers 15 residues. DNA of the CDR3: TGCAGTGCTAGAGATGTAGCGGGAGTTTTGTACGAGCAGTACTTC. As protein: CSARDVAGVLYEQYF.

This clonotype was observed a single time. The rearrangement joins TRBV5-1 to TRBJ2-1, with D hard to call. Trimming removed 0 bases from V and 10 bases from J, with 17 bases in between. This CDR3 has 15 residues. Germline CDR1 reads SGHRS; CDR2 reads YFSETQ. The CDR3 nucleotides read TGCGCCAGCAGCTTGGAGGGCGGTAGGAAGGGAGAGCAGTTCTTC. Protein sequence: CASSLEGGRKGEQFF.

This clonotype appeared a few times. The V and J genes are TRBV6-5 and TRBJ2-3, with 7 nucleotides matching TRBD1. CDR3 length: 15 residues. J gave up 6 bases and V 0 bases, and 6 bases lay outside the gene matches. Per germline, CDR1 MNHEY and CDR2 SVGAGI. This chain's CDR3 is CASSYSSTGRDTQYF. The CDR3, as DNA: TGTGCCAGCAGTTACTCTTCGACAGGGCGGGATACGCAGTATTTT.

This clonotype was seen only a few times. The CDR3 spells CASSWVGGSNQPQHF. In nucleotides, the CDR3 is TGTGCCAGCAGTTGGGTAGGGGGGAGCAATCAGCCCCAGCATTTT. This rearrangement joins TRBV12-3 or TRBV12-4 to TRBJ1-5, with a possible D match to TRBD1 (6 bases). The CDR3 has 15 amino acids. V gave up 4 bases and J gave up 1 base, with 11 bases separating them.

This rearrangement joins TRBV6-1 to TRBJ2-1; TRBD2 agrees at 9 bases. Trimming at V came to 7 bases and at J to 4 bases, leaving 5 bases not matched to a gene. CDR1 and CDR2 (germline): MNHNS, SASEGT. The CDR3 length is 14 residues. The CDR3 here is CASKSSGVYNEQFF. In DNA form, the CDR3 reads TGTGCCAGCAAGTCTAGCGGGGTTTACAATGAGCAGTTCTTC.

This clonotype was observed a few times. The V call is TRBV15, the J call TRBJ2-7; 10 nucleotides align to TRBD2. CDR1 and CDR2 (germline): LNHNV, YYDKDF (reference sequence). CDR3 length: 16 residues. V was pared by 0 bases and J by 1 base, with 3 bases of the junction left unmatched. The CDR3 sequence is CATSRDIAGGSYEQYF. Here the CDR3 DNA reads TGTGCCACCAGCAGAGATATAGCGGGAGGATCCTACGAGCAGTACTTC.

The chain uses TRBV7-9 and TRBJ1-1; the D is unclear. With 5 bases removed from V and 0 bases from J, the gap between germline ends came to 13 bases. Germline V gene data show CDR1 as SEHNR and CDR2 as FQNEAQ (reference sequence). CDR3 length: 15 residues. The CDR3 spells CASSDVTVMNTEAFF. The CDR3 DNA follows: TGTGCCAGCAGCGACGTAACGGTTATGAACACTGAAGCTTTCTTT.

The gene calls are TRBV5-1 and TRBJ2-6, with D possibly TRBD2 on 5 matching bases. Germline CDR1 SGHRS, CDR2 YFSETQ. This CDR3 is built from 14 residues. V dropped 4 bases and J dropped 2 bases, with 7 bases sitting between them. CDR3 region: CASSEGTGANVLTF. The CDR3 bases are TGCGCCAGCAGCGAGGGAACTGGGGCCAACGTCCTGACTTTC.

This clonotype occurred a few times. The chain joins TRBV7-2 to TRBJ2-1; no firm D call. V lost 6 bases, J lost 7 bases, and 10 bases lay in between. In germline, CDR1 is SGHTA, CDR2 FQGNSA. There are 12 residues in the CDR3. Here the CDR3 reads CASSLTRNEQFF. As DNA, the CDR3 is TGTGCCAGCAGTTTAACACGGAATGAGCAGTTCTTC.

V usage is TRBV29-1 and J usage is TRBJ1-4; no firm D call. CDR3 length: 15 residues. V lost 3 bases, J lost 2 bases, and 13 bases lay in between. From germline, CDR1 is SQVTM and CDR2 ANQGSEA. CDR3 coding DNA: TGCAGCGTTGACCTTTTGGAGGCCACTAATGAAAAACTGTTTTTT. Amino acid sequence: CSVDLLEATNEKLFF.

This clonotype has more than one count but fewer than ten. The V call is TRBV27, the J call TRBJ2-3; D is unclear. Germline loops: CDR1 MNHEY, CDR2 SMNVEV (reference sequence). The CDR3 loop spans 15 amino acids. Trimming cost V 0 bases and J 2 bases, with 9 bases left between them. The CDR3 is CASSLSPSPTDTQYF. DNA of the CDR3: TGTGCCAGCAGTTTATCGCCGAGTCCCACAGATACGCAGTATTTT.

The chain has TRBV6-5 and TRBJ2-5; no definite D call. The V end was cut by 4 bases, the J end by 1 base, with 16 bases between. The CDR3 is 16 amino acids. Germline loops: CDR1 MNHEY, CDR2 SVGAGI. CDR3 coding DNA: TGTGCCAGCAGTTCCCTTGAAAGGCAGGCCCAAGAGACCCAGTACTTC. Its protein product is CASSSLERQAQETQYF.

This clonotype was counted a few times. The chain couples TRBV18 to TRBJ2-5; no definite D call. The CDR3 sequence is 14 residues long. The germline V gene encodes CDR1 KGHSH and CDR2 LQKENI. V gave up 0 bases and J gave up 4 bases, with 9 bases separating them. Here the CDR3 reads CASSPPSQPETQYF. The DNA of the CDR3 is TGTGCCAGCTCACCACCGTCACAGCCAGAGACCCAGTACTTC.

This clonotype occurred a few times. The rearrangement joins TRBV29-1 to TRBJ2-5, with D uncertain. The CDR3 spans 12 residues. V was shortened by 6 bases and J by 1 base, with 9 bases between the two germline ends. The V gene's germline CDR1 is SQVTM and CDR2 ANQGSEA. DNA of the CDR3: TGCAGCGTGATGTTTGGCCAAGAGACCCAGTACTTC. Translating it yields CSVMFGQETQYF.

The sample holds a few counts of this clonotype. The chain joins TRBV12-3 or TRBV12-4 to TRBJ2-5, with D perhaps assigned TRBD1 or TRBD2 (5 bases each). Deletions cut 6 bases from V and 14 bases from J, with 19 bases between. The CDR3 has 12 amino acids. The CDR3 DNA reads TGTGCCAGCAGGGTAGCCCCGGGACCCTCCTACTTC. Translation: CASRVAPGPSYF.

The sample holds a few counts of this clonotype. The chain recombines TRBV24-1 with TRBJ2-1, with no clear D. Germline CDR1 and CDR2: KGHDR and SFDVKD. The CDR3 spans 16 residues. V lost 4 bases and J 0 bases, leaving 12 bases between the germline ends. CDR3 DNA sequence: TGTGCCACCAGTGACCCTATGGGTAGCTCCTACAATGAGCAGTTCTTC. Translating it yields CATSDPMGSSYNEQFF.